A selection of T cell receptor beta chains follows, all from one sample in a study of chemoradiotherapy in HPV16-positive cancers. Libraries were prepared by immunoSEQ multiplex PCR; TCRdb keeps only in-frame clonotypes and omits some of them. The sample contains more than 5,500 clones, 60% to 85% of which appear only once. The specimen was obtained from a patient who underwent chemoradiotherapy. These receptor sequences come from a human donor with HPV-associated anogenital cancer. CDR3s leave out the opening cysteine and the closing phenylalanine or tryptophan.

>TRBV5-6|TRBJ2-1
ASSLETSGTYNEQF
>TRBV5-8|TRBJ2-1
ASSPDNEQF
>TRBV11-3|TRBJ2-5
AGGPNLETQY
>TRBV6-1|TRBJ2-1
ASSPRRPGGNEQF
>TRBV10-3|TRBJ2-7
AISQVRGGVYEQY
>TRBV2|TRBJ2-7
ASSVREEQY
>TRBV30|TRBJ1-4
AWSLMEGEKLF
>TRBV14|TRBJ1-3
ASSQALGRASGNTIY
>TRBV11-3|TRBJ2-3
ASSLGTFLDTQY
>TRBV2|TRBJ1-1
ASSGVTGDTEAF
>TRBV30|TRBJ1-6
AWAGAGGRSPLH
>TRBV11-2|TRBJ2-1
ASSLGLAGVIEQF
>TRBV10-3|TRBJ2-7
AISRQGSAYEQY
>TRBV19|TRBJ1-5
ASNVDRWNQPQH
>TRBV5-4|TRBJ1-1
ASSQEAGAPYTEAF
>TRBV9|TRBJ1-3
ASSVAERGRNTIY
>TRBV18|TRBJ2-3
ASSPSSRDRGDTQY
>TRBV6-1|TRBJ1-5
ASSKGTQPQH
>TRBV27|TRBJ1-6
ASKTGRSSSYNSPLH
>TRBV9|TRBJ1-6
ASNQGAFNSPLH
>TRBV6-5|TRBJ2-3
ASRRSGAEDTQY
>TRBV28|TRBJ1-2
ASSMNNYGYT
>TRBV28|TRBJ2-3
ASSFRGGGTTDTQY
>TRBV29-1|TRBJ1-2
SGQGANYGYT
>TRBV6-6|TRBJ1-3
ASGDPDRTQNTIY
>TRBV5-4|TRBJ2-5
ASSLSSAGGQETQY
>TRBV10-3|TRBJ2-7
AIHPGTATYEQY
>TRBV6-5|TRBJ2-5
ASSYSTGSETQY
>TRBV4-1|TRBJ2-1
ASSQVLAGAESTYNEQF
>TRBV6-5|TRBJ2-2
ASRPGVGGELF
>TRBV2|TRBJ2-4
ASSEALGENIQY